These 6 T cell receptor beta chains were all obtained from the same sample, sequenced in a study of identical twins. TCRdb recomputed calls from the 5' RACE reads with MiXCR, one row per CDR3 protein. The sample has approximately 690,000 distinct CDR3 sequences; around 5.7% are singletons. The specimen was naive T cells sorted from blood. The receptor set was obtained from a man aged 18 to 29 in good health.

The chain joins TRBV21-1 to TRBJ1-1; the DNA was not compared with TRBD1, the D call given in the table. TRBV21-1 counts as a pseudogene. This CDR3 spans 14 amino acids. The CDR3 here is CASSFQPIGGEAFF. CDR3 coding DNA: TGTGCCAGCAGCTTCCAGCCGATCGGGGGGGAAGCTTTCTTT.

This clonotype occurred many times. The V gene is TRBV11-2, the J gene TRBJ2-5, with 8 bases fitting TRBD1. The ends lost 5 bases at V and 5 bases at J; junction bases unmatched: 4. Germline CDR1 and CDR2: SGHAT and FQNNGV. The CDR3 has 13 amino acids. CDR3 residues: CASSTDRAETQYF. The DNA of the CDR3 is TGTGCCAGCAGCACGGACAGGGCCGAGACCCAGTACTTC.

This clonotype has ten or more counts. The chain employs TRBV29-1 and TRBJ1-1; TRBD1 aligns across 10 bases. Germline V lookup: CDR1 SQVTM, CDR2 ANQGSEA. Unmatched junction bases numbered 13, after V lost 5 bases and J lost 7 bases. The CDR3 has 15 amino acids. The CDR3 protein is CSVMGQGSFADEAFF. The CDR3 nucleotides read TGCAGCGTTATGGGACAGGGGTCTTTTGCCGATGAAGCTTTCTTT.

This clonotype was picked up many times. The DNA of the CDR3 is TGTGCCAGCTATTGGAGGGCTGGTGAAGCTTTCTTT. It is translated as CASYWRAGEAFF. The gene calls are TRBV27 and TRBJ1-1; no clear D gene. V was pared by 8 bases and J by 7 bases, with 14 bases between. In germline, CDR1 is MNHEY, CDR2 SMNVEV (reference sequence). CDR3 length: 12 amino acids.

This chain uses TRBV7-8 with TRBJ2-1, with D unclear. V gave up 1 base and J gave up 12 bases, with 19 bases separating them. Looked up from germline, CDR1 is SGHVS and CDR2 is FQNEAQ. This CDR3 comprises 15 residues. The CDR3 sequence: CASSLVRVGQSGQFF. Written as DNA, the CDR3 is TGTGCCAGCAGCTTAGTACGAGTGGGTCAATCAGGGCAGTTCTTC.

This clonotype appeared many times. The J gene is TRBJ2-1, the V gene TRBV28; no clear D gene. CDR1 is MDHEN and CDR2 is SYDVKM in the germline V gene. The CDR3 has 13 residues. The ends were cut back, 5 bases at V and 6 bases at J, with 11 bases in the middle. The CDR3 DNA follows: TGTGCCAGCAGTGCCCGGCTGGGCAATGAGCAGTTCTTC. Amino acids: CASSARLGNEQFF.